The 15 T cell receptor beta chains below all came from one sample that was sequenced in a study of naive and memory T cell subsets. Their specific antigens are unknown. Study results and caveats: A few larger clonotypes appeared in naive repertoires, especially CD8, possibly memory cells re-expressing CD45RA.

Both TRBC1 and TRBC2 were covered by a beta constant-region primer of two equimolar oligonucleotides. Nested alpha and beta constant-region primers with the SP2 primer drove four PCR rounds on ligated cDNA. TCRdb re-called the UMI-ligation and nested PCR reads through MiXCR, storing one row per CDR3 protein. The repertoire consists of about 140,000 distinct CDR3 sequences, with approximately 21% occurring once and the leading ten covering approximately 0.63%. The sequenced sample consisted of naive CD8+ T cells from blood. The receptors derive from a human donor in good health.

This clonotype was observed a handful of times. The V gene is TRBV12-3 or TRBV12-4, the J gene TRBJ2-3; 9 bases line up with TRBD1. The V segment lost 6 bases and the J segment 2 bases; nucleotides outside the gene matches: 12. The CDR3 consists of 17 residues. CDR3 amino acids: CASSSNTGTGFTDTQYF. In nucleotides, the CDR3 is TGTGCCAGCAGCTCAAACACCGGGACAGGGTTCACAGATACGCAGTATTTT.

This clonotype was detected a few times. The genes are TRBV12-3 or TRBV12-4 and TRBJ2-7, with a tentative D call TRBD1 (6 bases). The CDR3 covers 14 residues. Trimming cost V 1 base and J 2 bases, with 9 bases left between them. CDR3: CASSLGDIAYEQYF. The CDR3 DNA is TGTGCCAGCAGTTTAGGGGACATAGCCTACGAGCAGTACTTC.

This clonotype has a handful of counts. The V call is TRBV29-1, the J call TRBJ2-1; 7 bases line up with TRBD2. CDR3 length: 13 residues. The V and J ends lost 7 bases and 6 bases, in that order; junction bases with no gene match: 9. The V gene's germline CDR1 is SQVTM and CDR2 ANQGSEA. The CDR3 sequence is CSGITSALNEQFF. As DNA, the CDR3 is TGCAGCGGCATAACTAGCGCCCTCAATGAGCAGTTCTTC.

The chain employs TRBV14 and TRBJ2-2; tentative D call: TRBD2 (6 bases). This CDR3 has 19 amino acids. V was shortened by 0 bases and J by 3 bases, with 20 bases between the two germline ends. Germline V gene data show CDR1 as SGHDN and CDR2 as FVKESK. The CDR3 DNA sequence: TGTGCCAGCAGCCAAGAAGTTTTTTATGAGGGAGGCGACACCGGGGAGCTGTTTTTT. Its translation is CASSQEVFYEGGDTGELFF.

This clonotype was recorded a few times. The chain links TRBV6-2 or TRBV6-3 to TRBJ2-1; a possible D gene is TRBD1 (5 bases). The germline V gene has CDR1 MNHEY and CDR2 SVGEGT. V was cut by 2 bases and J by 2 bases, with 13 bases left in between. The CDR3 is 16 residues long. This CDR3 is CASSYRVTEPYNEQFF. The CDR3 DNA reads TGTGCCAGCAGTTACCGGGTGACAGAACCCTACAATGAGCAGTTCTTC.

The table lists this clonotype with a few counts. This rearrangement joins TRBV29-1 to TRBJ2-2; 9 bases are a match to TRBD2. CDR3 size: 16 residues. CDR1 is SQVTM, CDR2 ANQGSEA, per germline. Unmatched junction bases numbered 6, after V lost 4 bases and J lost 0 bases. CDR3 loop: CSVVASGKSNTGELFF. The CDR3 region has the DNA TGCAGCGTTGTGGCTAGCGGGAAGTCGAACACCGGGGAGCTGTTTTTT.

The chain employs TRBV5-6 and TRBJ2-7; D tentatively reads TRBD1 or TRBD2 (5 bases each). Per the germline V gene, CDR1 is SGHDT and CDR2 is YYEEEE. CDR3 length: 13 amino acids. V gave up 2 bases and J gave up 6 bases, with 12 bases separating them. CDR3 sequence reads: CASSFGTPAEQYF. For the CDR3, the DNA is TGTGCCAGCAGCTTTGGGACGCCAGCCGAGCAGTACTTC.

This clonotype occurred a few times. The CDR3 sequence: CAWSPRGEQFF. In nucleotides, the CDR3 is TGTGCCTGGAGCCCCCGCGGTGAGCAGTTCTTC. The chain couples TRBV30 to TRBJ2-1; unclear D gene. The CDR3 runs 11 residues. Trimming stripped 3 bases from V and 9 bases from J, with 9 bases between. Germline V gives CDR1 GTSNPN, CDR2 SVGIG (reference sequence).

V and J are TRBV3-1 and TRBJ2-7; 10 positions match TRBD2. After removal of 2 bases from V and 4 bases from J, the junction contained 5 bases not matched to a gene. CDR3 length: 15 residues. The V gene's germline CDR1 is LGHDT and CDR2 YNNKEL (reference sequence). In DNA form, the CDR3 reads TGTGCCAGCAGCCAACCTCTAGCGGGAGTTTACGAGCAGTACTTC. This translates into CASSQPLAGVYEQYF.

The chain employs TRBV4-1 and TRBJ2-1; 11 nucleotides match TRBD1. The CDR3 consists of 15 residues. In germline, CDR1 is MGHRA, CDR2 YSYEKL. The ends lost 4 bases at V and 8 bases at J; junction bases unmatched: 7. CDR3 in amino acids: CASSLRGTGGDEQFF. CDR3 nucleotides: TGCGCCAGCAGCCTTCGAGGGACAGGGGGGGATGAGCAGTTCTTC.

V and J are TRBV7-6 and TRBJ1-1, with a weak D call TRBD1 (6 bases). Germline V CDR1 and CDR2: SGHVS, FNYEAQ. With 1 base removed from V and 3 bases from J, the gap between germline ends came to 12 bases. The CDR3 loop spans 15 amino acids. CDR3 sequence (DNA): TGTGCCAGCAGCTTAGACAGGGTCGGGGACACTGAAGCTTTCTTT. Translated, it gives CASSLDRVGDTEAFF. Together with reference TRBV7-6 and TRBJ1-1, the CDR3 gives the full variable domain: GAGVSQSPRYKVTKRGQDVALRCDPISGHVSLYWYRQALGQGPEFLTYFNYEAQQDKSGLPNDRFSAERPEGSISTLTIQRTEQRDSAMYRCASSLDRVGDTEAFFGQGTRLTVV.

This clonotype was detected a few times. The chain joins TRBV5-5 to TRBJ2-1; D is unresolved. V lost 3 bases to trimming and J lost 4 bases, with 8 bases between them. Germline V gives CDR1 SGHKS, CDR2 YYEKEE (reference sequence). CDR3 length equals 13 residues. The CDR3 spells CASSSTFYNEQFF. The CDR3 region has the DNA TGTGCCAGCAGCTCCACTTTTTACAATGAGCAGTTCTTC.

This clonotype was observed a handful of times. This sequence joins TRBV27 and TRBJ2-3; TRBD2 agrees at 7 bases. Germline V gene sequence: CDR1 MNHEY, CDR2 SMNVEV (reference sequence). There are 18 residues in the CDR3. Trimming cost V 2 bases and J 5 bases; bases outside gene matches: 16. CDR3 sequence reads: CASSLNPPGREWGDTQYF. DNA of the CDR3: TGTGCCAGCAGTTTAAACCCCCCCGGGCGGGAGTGGGGAGATACGCAGTATTTT.

This clonotype has a handful of counts. The CDR3 is CASSSWPEKETQYF. The CDR3, as DNA: TGTGCCAGCAGTTCCTGGCCGGAAAAAGAGACCCAGTACTTC. The chain joins TRBV27 to TRBJ2-5; no definite D call. With 4 bases removed from V and 3 bases from J, the gap between germline ends came to 12 bases. Germline-derived CDR1 and CDR2 are MNHEY and SMNVEV (reference sequence). The CDR3 runs 14 residues.

This clonotype was seen more than once but under ten times. V and J are TRBV6-2 or TRBV6-3 and TRBJ1-6; unclear D gene. Germline loops: CDR1 MNHEY, CDR2 SVGEGT. CDR3 length: 14 amino acids. The V and J ends lost 5 bases and 4 bases respectively, with 9 bases between them. This CDR3 reads CASSDGMYNSPLHF. CDR3 coding DNA: TGTGCCAGCAGTGACGGGATGTATAATTCACCCCTCCACTTT.